The 11 T cell receptor beta chains below all came from one sample that was sequenced in a study of T-cell memory formation after mild COVID-19. TCRdb re-called the 5' RACE reads with MiXCR, one entry per CDR3 protein. The sample holds roughly 280,000 distinct CDR3 sequences, roughly 8.2% seen once. The sequencing input was PBMCs or a T cell subset sorted from them (not recorded which). The receptors were gathered from a man aged 18 to 30 who had mild COVID-19 (a few samples of this study predate the infection). Cell type and time point are not known.

This clonotype was seen a few times. Its ends do not fully match the called genes, so a read error is possible. V and J are TRBV27 and TRBJ2-1; 8 bases agree with TRBD2. This CDR3 spans 13 amino acids. The germline gives CDR1 MNHEY, CDR2 SMNVEV (reference sequence). Here the CDR3 DNA reads TGTGCCAGTAGTTTAAGCGGGGGCATTGAGCAGTTCTTC. Protein product: CASSLSGGIEQFF.

In this sample, this clonotype turned up a few times. This chain joins TRBV30 and TRBJ2-5; a weak D match, TRBD2 (5 bases). The CDR3 extends over 12 amino acids. The germline V gene has CDR1 GTSNPN and CDR2 SVGIG (reference sequence). Trimming removed 3 bases from V and 10 bases from J, with 15 bases in between. CDR3 DNA sequence: TGTGCCTGGAGAGGACTGGGGATAGACCAGTACTTC. This encodes CAWRGLGIDQYF.

The chain couples TRBV11-2 to TRBJ2-7, with D tentatively TRBD1 or TRBD2 (5 bases each). The CDR3 runs to 14 residues. Trimming removed 4 bases at V and 6 bases at J, with 16 bases between. CDR1 is SGHAT, CDR2 FQNNGV, per germline. CDR3 coding DNA: TGTGCCAGCAGCTCGAAGAGTGAGGGACCCGAGCAGTACTTC. Residues: CASSSKSEGPEQYF.

The J gene is TRBJ2-2, the V gene TRBV6-6; 11 bases align to TRBD1. The CDR3 totals 15 residues. V dropped 10 bases and J dropped 6; count of bases not matched to a gene: 10. CDR1 is MNHNY, CDR2 SVGAGI, per germline (reference sequence). CDR3 in DNA: TGTGCCACCGAGCCGGGACAGGGGGATTCCGGGGAGCTGTTTTTT. It is translated as CATEPGQGDSGELFF.

This clonotype came up a few times. V is TRBV20-1 and J is TRBJ2-2; a weak D match, TRBD1 (6 bases). V lost 2 bases and J lost 0, with 16 bases in between. Germline CDR1 DFQATT, CDR2 SNEGSKA (reference sequence). This CDR3 has 17 amino acids. This CDR3 is CSARPTGGNANTGELFF. DNA for the CDR3: TGCAGTGCTAGACCGACAGGAGGTAACGCGAACACCGGGGAGCTGTTTTTT.

This rearrangement joins TRBV5-1 to TRBJ2-5; weak D call: TRBD2 (6 bases). The CDR3 runs to 18 residues. In germline, CDR1 is SGHRS, CDR2 YFSETQ. V was trimmed by 4 bases and J by 4 bases, leaving 26 bases between them. CDR3 in amino acids: CASSPGVSWGLTGETQYF. CDR3 nucleotide sequence: TGCGCCAGCAGCCCGGGGGTTTCGTGGGGCCTCACCGGAGAGACCCAGTACTTC.

The chain couples TRBV7-2 to TRBJ2-1; the match to TRBD1 covers 12 bases. The CDR3 sequence is 15 residues long. V shed 4 bases and J 8 bases; nucleotides not matched to a gene: 6. CDR1 and CDR2 from the germline V gene are SGHTA and FQGNSA. CDR3 sequence reads: CASSSNRDRGHEQFF. CDR3 coding DNA: TGTGCCAGCAGCTCGAACCGGGACAGGGGGCATGAGCAGTTCTTC.

The chain has TRBV7-9 and TRBJ2-7; perhaps TRBD1 as D (5 bases). Germline CDR1 SEHNR, CDR2 FQNEAQ (reference sequence). V dropped 1 base and J dropped 0 bases, with 7 bases sitting between them. The CDR3 runs 14 residues. CDR3 residues: CASSLGGHSYEQYV. The CDR3 DNA follows: TGTGCCAGCAGCTTAGGAGGACACTCCTACGAGCAGTACGTC.

V and J are TRBV5-1 and TRBJ2-5; D not resolved. The V gene lost 2 bases and the J gene lost 2 bases, with 13 bases spanning the gap. Germline values: CDR1 SGHRS, CDR2 YFSETQ. This CDR3 has 15 residues. The DNA of the CDR3 is TGCGCCAGCAGCTTCAATGGCCCGTATCAAGAGACCCAGTACTTC. This encodes CASSFNGPYQETQYF.

Many counts were recorded for this clonotype. The chain is built from TRBV14 and TRBJ2-7; D is possibly TRBD2 (6 bases). V was pared by 1 base and J by 2 bases, with 12 bases between. This CDR3 is 15 amino acids long. Germline V gene lookup returns CDR1 SGHDN and CDR2 FVKESK. CDR3 residues: CASSQGRRGPYEQYV. The CDR3 DNA reads TGTGCCAGCAGCCAAGGCAGGAGGGGACCCTACGAGCAGTACGTC.

CDR3 region: CASSFGSLQTNEQYV. The CDR3 DNA reads as TGTGCCAGCAGCTTTGGGTCCTTACAGACCAACGAGCAGTACGTC. V is TRBV7-9 and J is TRBJ2-7; D uncertain. CDR3 size: 15 residues. Germline V CDR1 and CDR2: SEHNR, FQNEAQ (reference sequence). V shed 3 bases and J shed 5 bases, with 17 bases lying between them.